This T cell receptor (beta chain) was observed in a study of OX40 agonist ivuxolimab in advanced cancers. Study-level information: Head and neck, renal cell, melanoma or hepatocellular carcinoma were the cancers that dose-escalation patients had. Mean age 60 years, range roughly 20 to 85; roughly 82% male.

Sequencing used immunoSEQ multiplex PCR; TCRdb keeps in-frame clones, though not all of them. This sample carries over 85,000 clones, about 79% of them seen once, and the ten largest clones take more than 1.2%. As to this clone: The antigen remains unidentified.

Study findings and constraints: In CD8+ T cells, expanded clones were on average more numerous than in CD4+. CD4+ and CD8+ blood T cells expanded clonally by week 6 at 0.1 to 3.0 mg/kg.

The CDR3 is 15 residues long. The germline gives CDR1 LNHDA, CDR2 SQIVND (reference sequence). V was pared by 5 bases and J by 0 bases, with 11 bases between. The TCR sequence derives from an adult with an advanced solid tumor such as melanoma, head and neck, liver or kidney cancer. Sequencing used CD4+ or CD8+ T cells sorted from blood, obtained in a trial of the OX40 agonist ivuxolimab. The V call is TRBV19, the J call TRBJ1-3; D is unresolved. CDR3 sequence reads: CASSGGPSSGNTIYF. The CDR3 DNA sequence: TGTGCCAGTAGTGGCGGACCGAGCTCTGGAAACACCATATATTTT.